This TCR beta chain originates from a study of blood T cell repertoires in COVID-19. Study summary: PBMCs, B-cell-depleted T cells, or T cells provided the cDNA or gDNA that made up the material.

Living in 20 to 30 US areas, the participants were between roughly 18 and 95 years of age. The study counted Cohort 3 donors as recovered given two negative PCRs, clearance, or symptom resolution. This CDR3 spans 13 amino acids. In germline, CDR1 is LNHNV, CDR2 YYDKDF (reference sequence). Between the trimmed V and J ends, which lost 2 bases and 1 base, there was a span of 5 bases. Using immunoSEQ multiplex PCR, the repertoire was profiled, and TCRdb retains in-frame clones only, with some absent. Of 170,000 or so clones in the sample, roughly 85% were seen once. The chain employs TRBV15 and TRBJ1-1; no reliable D call. The material sequenced was PBMCs or T cells enriched from blood (not recorded which). The TCR originated in a man aged 40-49 years who had recovered from COVID-19. CDR3 coding DNA: TGTGCCACCAGCAGACAATCGAACACTGAAGCTTTCTTT. This gives the protein CATSRQSNTEAFF.